This T cell receptor beta chain was captured in a study of breast tumors, draining lymph nodes, adjacent tissues. General observations from the study: Tumors had less TCR diversity than lymph nodes, more than nontumor tissue. That most tumor T cells come from lymph nodes remained unproven.

TCRdb recomputed calls from the multiplex PCR reads with MiXCR, one row per CDR3 protein. In the table there are approximately 170,000 distinct CDR3 sequences, roughly 30% of which are singletons. There are many counts of this clonotype. The antigen is unknown. Breast cancer patients provided tissue from their axillary draining lymph nodes. Germline assignment: CDR1 SGHNT and CDR2 YENEEA. The CDR3 sequence is 13 residues long. The ends lost 1 base at V and 11 bases at J; junction bases unmatched: 3. Material: axillary lymph node tissue. The rearrangement links TRBV11-3 to TRBJ2-3; 10 bases agree with TRBD1. This TCR came from a female donor with breast cancer. Some clones in this sample may be carry-over from other donors' samples. The CDR3 sequence: CASSLGQGARQYF. The CDR3 nucleotides are TGTGCCAGCAGCTTAGGACAGGGGGCGCGGCAGTATTTT. The whole variable domain, remainder taken from reference TRBV11-3 and TRBJ2-3, is EAGVVQSPRYKIIEKKQPVAFWCNPISGHNTLYWYLQNLGQGPELLIRYENEEAVDDSQLPKDRFSAERLKGVDSTLKIQPAELGDSAVYLCASSLGQGARQYFGPGTRLTVL.